This T cell receptor (beta chain) comes out of a study of T cell responses to AZD1222 COVID-19 vaccine. V lost 5 bases and J lost 4, with 12 bases in between. The CDR3 is 14 amino acids. Germline V gene sequence: CDR1 SGHTA, CDR2 FQGNSA. The assay was immunoSEQ multiplex PCR, and TCRdb's table has in-frame clones only and misses some. Found here are about 110,000 clones, around 81% of them singletons; the top ten hold approximately 4.6%. The J gene is TRBJ1-5, the V gene TRBV7-2, with D possibly matching TRBD1 (6 bases). The specimen comprised peripheral blood, sampled on day 0 of AZD1222 vaccination. The clonotype was recovered from an adult in good health. CDR3 residues: CASSQEGGNQPQHF. CDR3 in DNA: TGTGCCAGCAGCCAGGAGGGGGGTAATCAGCCCCAGCATTTT.